These T cell receptor beta chains were read from a single sample in a study of control samples from healthy donors and cancer patients. The protocol was immunoSEQ multiplex PCR, while the TCRdb copy is restricted to in-frame clones and leaves out a portion. The sample yields 150,000 to 180,000 clones, about 94% seen once. The sample comprised blood. The receptors derive from a man aged 40-55 years in good health. The CDR3 runs from the conserved cysteine through the conserved F or W. D genes are given only for firm matches. Not every row has a clone size; where given, it reads once, few, many or a size class.

V	D	J	size	DNA	CDR3
TRBV2	.	TRBJ1-1	.	TGTGCCAGCAACGGGTTTCCTTTGAACACTGAAGCTTTCTTT	CASNGFPLNTEAFF
TRBV6-5	.	TRBJ2-7	once	TGTGCCAGCAGCCAGCTACCCGAGCAGTACTTC	CASSQLPEQYF
TRBV5-1	.	TRBJ2-1	.	TGCGCCAGCAGCTTGGCCAGGGCTAGCAACGTGATTACCTACAATGAGCAGTTCTTC	CASSLARASNVITYNEQFF
TRBV7-6	.	TRBJ1-5	.	TGTGCCAGCAGCATTAATAGCAATCAGCCCCAGCATTTT	CASSINSNQPQHF
TRBV4-1	.	TRBJ2-7	.	TGCGCCAGCAGCCAAGAAGCAGGAATGGCCTACGAGCAGTACTTC	CASSQEAGMAYEQYF
TRBV5-4	TRBD2	TRBJ2-1	.	TGTGCCAGCACCGCGGGAGGGTTAGGGGGTAGGAATGAGCAGTTCTTC	CASTAGGLGGRNEQFF
TRBV6-2/TRBV6-3	.	TRBJ1-5	.	TGTGCCAGCAGTTACCGAGCGACAGCGGGCAATCAGCCCCAGCATTTT	CASSYRATAGNQPQHF
TRBV7-2	.	TRBJ2-7	.	TGTGCCAGCGGAGGGGTTTCTTACGGGACCCGCTCCCAGCAGTACTTC	CASGGVSYGTRSQQYF
TRBV5-4	.	TRBJ1-1	.	TGTGCCAGCAGCTTGGCGGACCGTCCTACTGAAGCTTTCTTT	CASSLADRPTEAFF
TRBV6-2/TRBV6-3	.	TRBJ1-5	.	TGTGCCAGCAGTTCCCCATCATTGCTCAATCAGCCCCAGCATTTT	CASSSPSLLNQPQHF
TRBV27	.	TRBJ1-1	once	TGTGCCAGCAGTTTGGGGGGGGTGAACACTGAAGCTTTCTTT	CASSLGGVNTEAFF